This T cell receptor beta chain was sequenced for a study of vaccination effects on CD4 cells after COVID-19. Study-wide results and limits: Spike-reactive clones in convalescents after vaccination were chiefly newly vaccine-induced. Substantial clonal contraction characterized both infection- and vaccine-induced clones late after vaccination.

After expansion with viral peptide pools in the ViraFEST assay, antigen-specific CD4+ T cells were sequenced. The culture ran for approximately 10 days, and then CD4+ T cells were isolated. PCR-confirmed SARS-CoV-2 infection occurred in the person between March and December 2020. Each culture well received about 1.8 million PBMC. These cells were then cultured in IMDM with approximately 9.8 IU/ml IL-2 and 10 ug/ml peptides. V was trimmed by 4 bases and J by 3 bases, leaving 5 bases between them. Per germline, CDR1 SGHTS and CDR2 YDEGEE. CDR3 length equals 12 residues. This table comes from immunoSEQ multiplex PCR, and its TCRdb copy is limited to in-frame clones, with some not included. The repertoire holds around 30,000 clones, with roughly 71% as singletons. Regarding this clone: Its antigen is not known.

The sequence came from a human donor who had a prior SARS-CoV-2 infection. The sample in question was CD4+ T cells from PBMCs cultured with SARS-CoV-2 spike peptides, obtained before COVID-19 vaccination. The V gene is TRBV5-8, the J gene TRBJ1-5; D is ambiguous. CDR3 in amino acids: CASSPNNQPQHF. The CDR3 nucleotides read TGTGCCAGCAGCCCGAACAATCAGCCCCAGCATTTT.